This TCR beta chain was identified in a study of post-analysis software for immune sequencing data. Study background: Disease courses included relapsing-remitting, secondary progressive and progressive-relapsing multiple sclerosis. Whole-study findings and limits: Patients with multiple sclerosis recorded significantly lower normalized Chao1 diversity than controls, the study found. About 5 TRBV segments were significantly more frequent in patients than in controls. TRBV5-6, TRBV5-1 and TRBV20-1 were among these segments. Samples from a shared batch, those prepared together, strongly co-clustered by F measure.

The germline V gene has CDR1 DFQATT and CDR2 SNEGSKA (reference sequence). V was cut by 3 bases and J by 2 bases, with 10 bases left in between. This CDR3 has 13 amino acids. In regard to this clonotype: What it binds is not known.

Researchers reported that TCR beta cDNA libraries carried unique molecular identifiers. Hundreds of thousands of cDNA molecules came from around 1 to 10 million T cells. From the PCR reads, TCRdb called clonotypes with MiXCR, one entry per CDR3 protein. The sample gives about 680,000 distinct CDR3 sequences, 55% to 60% of which show up once; approximately 10% is in the top ten. The chain joins TRBV20-1 to TRBJ1-1; D gene uncertain. Sequencing was done on a sample of blood. This clonotype was obtained from a girl aged 2 to 10 with multiple sclerosis. The CDR3 sequence is CSARASVNTEAFF. The DNA of the CDR3 is TGCAGTGCTAGGGCGTCAGTCAACACTGAAGCTTTCTTT.